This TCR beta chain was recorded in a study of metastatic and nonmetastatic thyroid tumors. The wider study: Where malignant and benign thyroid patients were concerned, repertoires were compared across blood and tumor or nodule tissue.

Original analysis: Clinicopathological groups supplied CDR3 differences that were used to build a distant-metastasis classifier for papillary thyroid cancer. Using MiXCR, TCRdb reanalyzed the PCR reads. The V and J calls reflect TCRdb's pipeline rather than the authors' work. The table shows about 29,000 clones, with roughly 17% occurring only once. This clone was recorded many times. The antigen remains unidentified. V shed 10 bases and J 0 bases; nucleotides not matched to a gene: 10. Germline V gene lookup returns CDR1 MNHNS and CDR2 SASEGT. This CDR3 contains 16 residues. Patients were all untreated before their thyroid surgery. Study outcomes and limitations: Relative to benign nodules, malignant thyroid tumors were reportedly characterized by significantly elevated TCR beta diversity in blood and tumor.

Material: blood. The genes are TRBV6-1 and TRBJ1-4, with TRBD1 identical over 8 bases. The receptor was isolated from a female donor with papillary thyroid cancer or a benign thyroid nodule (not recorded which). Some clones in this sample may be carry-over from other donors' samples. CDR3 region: CATRTGTGTTNEKLFF. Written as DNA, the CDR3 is TGTGCCACCCGGACGGGGACAGGCACAACTAATGAAAAACTGTTTTTT.